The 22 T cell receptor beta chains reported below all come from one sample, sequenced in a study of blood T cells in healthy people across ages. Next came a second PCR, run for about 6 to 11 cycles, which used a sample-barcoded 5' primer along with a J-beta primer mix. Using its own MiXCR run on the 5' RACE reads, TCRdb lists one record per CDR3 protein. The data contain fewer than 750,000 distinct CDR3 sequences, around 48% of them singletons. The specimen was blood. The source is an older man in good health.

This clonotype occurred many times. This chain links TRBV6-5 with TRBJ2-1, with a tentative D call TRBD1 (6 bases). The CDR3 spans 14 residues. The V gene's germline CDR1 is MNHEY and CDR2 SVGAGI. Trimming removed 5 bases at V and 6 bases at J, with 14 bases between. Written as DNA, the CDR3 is TGTGCCAGCAGTACCAGGACAGTCCCCAATGAGCAGTTCTTC. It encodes CASSTRTVPNEQFF.

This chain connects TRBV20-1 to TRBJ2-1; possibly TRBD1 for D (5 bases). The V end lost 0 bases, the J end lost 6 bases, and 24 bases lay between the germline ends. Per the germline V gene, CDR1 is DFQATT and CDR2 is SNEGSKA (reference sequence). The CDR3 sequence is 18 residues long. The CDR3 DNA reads TGCAGTGCTAGAGATGGTTTCCAGCGACAGACCCTCGGCAATGAGCAGTTCTTC. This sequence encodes CSARDGFQRQTLGNEQFF.

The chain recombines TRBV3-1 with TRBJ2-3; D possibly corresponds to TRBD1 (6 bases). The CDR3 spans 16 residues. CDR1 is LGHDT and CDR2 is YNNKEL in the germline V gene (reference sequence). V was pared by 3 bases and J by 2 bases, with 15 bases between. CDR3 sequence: CASSHPGPGVTDTQYF. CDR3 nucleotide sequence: TGTGCCAGCAGCCACCCGGGCCCAGGGGTCACAGATACGCAGTATTTT.

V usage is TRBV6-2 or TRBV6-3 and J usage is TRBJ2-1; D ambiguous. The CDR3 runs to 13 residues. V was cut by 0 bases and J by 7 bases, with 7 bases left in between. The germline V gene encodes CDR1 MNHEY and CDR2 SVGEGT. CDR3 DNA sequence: TGTGCCAGCAGTTACTCTACGTTAAATGAGCAGTTCTTC. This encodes CASSYSTLNEQFF.

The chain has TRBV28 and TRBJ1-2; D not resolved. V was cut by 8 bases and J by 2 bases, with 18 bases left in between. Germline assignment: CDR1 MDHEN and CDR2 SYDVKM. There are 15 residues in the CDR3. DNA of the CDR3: TGTGCCAGCTCTCGAGTGGCAGCCTACAACTATGGCTACACCTTC. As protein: CASSRVAAYNYGYTF.

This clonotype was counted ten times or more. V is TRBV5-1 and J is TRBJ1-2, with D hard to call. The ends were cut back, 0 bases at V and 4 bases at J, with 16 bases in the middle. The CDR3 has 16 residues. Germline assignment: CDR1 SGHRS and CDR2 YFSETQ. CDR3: CASSLAYQADRYGYTF. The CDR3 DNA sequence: TGCGCCAGCAGCTTGGCCTATCAGGCCGATCGCTATGGCTACACCTTC.

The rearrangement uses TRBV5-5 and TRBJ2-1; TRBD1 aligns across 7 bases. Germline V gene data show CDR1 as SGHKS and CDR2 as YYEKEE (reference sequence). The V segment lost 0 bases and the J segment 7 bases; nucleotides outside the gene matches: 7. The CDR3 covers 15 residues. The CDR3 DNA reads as TGTGCCAGCAGCTTGGAGGTGACAGGGCAGAATGAGCAGTTCTTC. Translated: CASSLEVTGQNEQFF.

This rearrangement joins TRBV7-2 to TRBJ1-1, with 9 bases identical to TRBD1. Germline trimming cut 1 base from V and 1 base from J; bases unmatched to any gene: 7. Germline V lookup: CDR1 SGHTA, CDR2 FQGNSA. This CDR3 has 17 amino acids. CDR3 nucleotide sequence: TGTGCCAGCAGCTTAGTCGTGTCGGGACAGGGGAACACTGAAGCTTTCTTT. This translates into CASSLVVSGQGNTEAFF.

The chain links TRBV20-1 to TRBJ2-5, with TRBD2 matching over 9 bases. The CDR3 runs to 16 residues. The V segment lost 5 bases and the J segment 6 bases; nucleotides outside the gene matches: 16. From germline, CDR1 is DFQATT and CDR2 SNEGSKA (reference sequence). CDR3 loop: CSAFPPSPSGEKTQYF. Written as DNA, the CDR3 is TGCAGTGCTTTCCCACCTTCGCCTAGCGGGGAGAAGACCCAGTACTTC.

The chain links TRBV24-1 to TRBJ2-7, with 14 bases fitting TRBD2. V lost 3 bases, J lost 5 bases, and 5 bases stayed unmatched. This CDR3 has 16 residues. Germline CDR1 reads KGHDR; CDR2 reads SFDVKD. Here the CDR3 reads CATSDRLAGGLHEQYF. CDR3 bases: TGTGCCACCAGTGATCGACTAGCGGGAGGGCTCCACGAGCAGTACTTC.

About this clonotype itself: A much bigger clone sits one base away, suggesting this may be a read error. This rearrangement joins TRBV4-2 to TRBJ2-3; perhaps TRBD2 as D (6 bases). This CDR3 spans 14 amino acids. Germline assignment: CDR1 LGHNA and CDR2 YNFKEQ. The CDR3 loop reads CASSQGLGTETQYF. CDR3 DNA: TGTGCCAGCAGCCAAGGACTAGGCACAGAGACGCAGTATTTT.

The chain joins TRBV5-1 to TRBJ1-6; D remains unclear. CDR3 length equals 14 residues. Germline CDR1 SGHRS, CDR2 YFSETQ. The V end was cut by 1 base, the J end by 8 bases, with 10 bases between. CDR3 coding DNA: TGCGCCAGCAGCTTGCTCGGCAGTGATTCACCCCTCCACTTT. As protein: CASSLLGSDSPLHF.

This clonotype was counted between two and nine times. This CDR3 is CASRRAINSPLHF. DNA of the CDR3: TGTGCCAGCAGACGGGCAATCAATTCACCCCTCCACTTT. The chain recombines TRBV6-2 or TRBV6-3 with TRBJ1-6; D gene uncertain. CDR1 is MNHEY and CDR2 is SVGEGT in the germline V gene. The CDR3 extends over 13 amino acids. Trimming cost V 6 bases and J 7 bases, with 10 bases left between them.

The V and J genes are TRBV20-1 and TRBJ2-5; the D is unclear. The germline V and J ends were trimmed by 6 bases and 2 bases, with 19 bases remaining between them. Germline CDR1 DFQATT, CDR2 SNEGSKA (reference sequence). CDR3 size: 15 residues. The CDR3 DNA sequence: TGCAGTGCGCCTAGGGCCGTAGGCTCGCAAGAGACCCAGTACTTC. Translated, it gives CSAPRAVGSQETQYF.

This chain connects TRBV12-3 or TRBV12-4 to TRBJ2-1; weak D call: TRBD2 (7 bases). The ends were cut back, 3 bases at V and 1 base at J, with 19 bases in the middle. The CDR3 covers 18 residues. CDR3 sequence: CASSFLERGGNSYNEQFF. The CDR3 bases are TGTGCCAGCAGTTTTCTGGAGCGCGGGGGCAATTCCTACAATGAGCAGTTCTTC.

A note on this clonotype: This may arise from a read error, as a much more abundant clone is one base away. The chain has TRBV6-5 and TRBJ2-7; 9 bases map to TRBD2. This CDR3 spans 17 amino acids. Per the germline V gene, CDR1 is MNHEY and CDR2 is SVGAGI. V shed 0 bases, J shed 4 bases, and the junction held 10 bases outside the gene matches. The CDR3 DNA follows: TGTGCCAGCAGTTACTCGAGCCAGCGGGGGGCCACGTACGAGCAGTACTTC. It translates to CASSYSSQRGATYEQYF.

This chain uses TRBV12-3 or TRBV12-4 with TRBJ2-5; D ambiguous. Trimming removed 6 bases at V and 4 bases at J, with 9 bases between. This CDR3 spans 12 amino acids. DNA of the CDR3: TGTGCCAGCAGGCTGACCTCAGAGACCCAGTACTTC. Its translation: CASRLTSETQYF.

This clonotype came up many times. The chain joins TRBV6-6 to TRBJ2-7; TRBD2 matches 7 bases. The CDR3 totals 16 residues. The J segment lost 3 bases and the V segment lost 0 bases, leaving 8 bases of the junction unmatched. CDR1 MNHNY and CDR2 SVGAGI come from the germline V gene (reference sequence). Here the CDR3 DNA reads TGTGCCAGCAGTTACTCGGGAGGGGTCAGCCTCTACGAGCAGTACTTC. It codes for CASSYSGGVSLYEQYF.

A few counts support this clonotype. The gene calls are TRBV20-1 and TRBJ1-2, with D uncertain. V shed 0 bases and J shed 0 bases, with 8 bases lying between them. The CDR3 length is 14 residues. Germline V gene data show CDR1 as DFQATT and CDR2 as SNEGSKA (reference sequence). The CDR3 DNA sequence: TGCAGTGCTAGAGAAGAAAAACCTAACTATGGCTACACCTTC. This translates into CSAREEKPNYGYTF.

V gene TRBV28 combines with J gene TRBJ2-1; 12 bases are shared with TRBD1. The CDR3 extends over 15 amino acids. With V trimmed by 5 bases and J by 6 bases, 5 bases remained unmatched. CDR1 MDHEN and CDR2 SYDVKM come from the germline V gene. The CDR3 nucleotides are TGTGCCAGCAGTCCCCAGGGACAGGGGGCCAATGAGCAGTTCTTC. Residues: CASSPQGQGANEQFF.

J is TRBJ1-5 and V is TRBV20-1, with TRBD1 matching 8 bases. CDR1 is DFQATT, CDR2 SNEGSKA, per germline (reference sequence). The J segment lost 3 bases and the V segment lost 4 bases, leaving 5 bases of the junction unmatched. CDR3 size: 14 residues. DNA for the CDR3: TGCAGTGCTATGGACAGGGCGTCCAATCAGCCCCAGCATTTT. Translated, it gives CSAMDRASNQPQHF.

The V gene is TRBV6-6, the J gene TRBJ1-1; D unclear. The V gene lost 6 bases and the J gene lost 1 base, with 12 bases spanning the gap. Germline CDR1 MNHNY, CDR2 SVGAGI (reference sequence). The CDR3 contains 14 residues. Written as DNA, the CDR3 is TGTGCCAGCAGACAAGGGCAAAAGAACACTGAAGCTTTCTTT. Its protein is CASRQGQKNTEAFF.